This TCR beta chain is drawn from a study of OX40 agonist ivuxolimab in advanced cancers. Study-level background: The patients received agonistic anti-OX40 (CD134) antibody ivuxolimab.

Repertoires were generated with immunoSEQ multiplex PCR, while TCRdb's copy carries only in-frame clones and drops some. The repertoire holds just over 40,000 clones, with about 91% as singletons. The table lists this clone with a few counts. Patients with a history of autoimmune disease or on systemic immunosuppression were excluded. The CDR3 is made up of 16 amino acids. Losses at the gene ends were 3 bases for V and 4 bases for J; bases not matched to a gene: 6. Germline assignment: CDR1 MGHRA and CDR2 YSYEKL. The sequencing used CD4+ or CD8+ T cells sorted from blood, collected in a trial of the OX40 agonist ivuxolimab. The TCR originated in an adult with an advanced solid tumor such as melanoma, head and neck, liver or kidney cancer. The rearrangement uses TRBV4-1 and TRBJ1-6, with 7 bases fitting TRBD1. CDR3 amino acids: CASSQGTAEYNSPLHF. CDR3 DNA: TGCGCCAGCAGCCAGGGGACAGCCGAATATAATTCACCCCTCCACTTT.